The 27 T cell receptor beta chains listed next were all sequenced from one sample in a study of cytomegalovirus exposure and HLA in healthy donors. TCRdb's table, derived via immunoSEQ multiplex PCR, lists solely in-frame clones and lacks some. The sample contains approximately 88,000 clones, roughly 84% of which appear only once. Sequenced: PBMCs. These receptors were obtained from a woman younger than 35 in good health and CMV-seropositive.

This sequence joins TRBV7-9 and TRBJ2-7; D might be TRBD2 (6 bases). The germline V gene encodes CDR1 SEHNR and CDR2 FQNEAQ (reference sequence). The germline V and J ends were trimmed by 0 bases and 1 base, with 13 bases remaining between them. The CDR3 is 16 residues long. The CDR3 bases are TGTGCCAGCAGCTTAGCGGGAGGAACTGTTTCCTACGAGCAGTACTTC. This codes for CASSLAGGTVSYEQYF.

This chain joins TRBV5-1 and TRBJ2-3; D is uncertain. V shed 0 bases and J shed 6 bases, with 11 bases lying between them. The CDR3 spans 14 residues. In germline, CDR1 is SGHRS, CDR2 YFSETQ. The chain's CDR3 is CASSLDRRYDTQYF. The CDR3 DNA reads TGCGCCAGCAGCTTGGACCGGAGATATGATACGCAGTATTTT.

The V and J genes are TRBV7-8 and TRBJ1-4; TRBD1 matches 8 bases. Germline V gene sequence: CDR1 SGHVS, CDR2 FQNEAQ. The V segment lost 5 bases and the J segment 10 bases; nucleotides outside the gene matches: 9. CDR3 length equals 14 residues. CDR3 region: CASSRGQDSGKLFF. The CDR3 nucleotides are TGTGCCAGCAGCCGGGGACAGGACAGTGGAAAACTGTTTTTT. The full variable domain, in which reference TRBV7-8 and TRBJ1-4 provide the parts outside the CDR3, is GAGVSQSPRYKVAKRGQDVALRCDPISGHVSLFWYQQALGQGPEFLTYFQNEAQLDKSGLPSDRFFAERPEGSVSTLKIQRTQQEDSAVYLCASSRGQDSGKLFFGSGTQLSVL.

The gene calls are TRBV5-1 and TRBJ2-7; TRBD2 might be the D (5 bases). CDR1 is SGHRS and CDR2 is YFSETQ in the germline V gene. There are 16 residues in the CDR3. V lost 4 bases and J 0 bases, leaving 17 bases between the germline ends. The CDR3: CASSRRSAESSYEQYF. CDR3 DNA: TGCGCCAGCAGCCGGAGATCAGCGGAAAGCTCCTACGAGCAGTACTTC.

This clone came up a few times. DNA of the CDR3: TGTGCCAGTACTCCCGGGACAGGATATGGCTACACCTTC. This sequence encodes CASTPGTGYGYTF. The V gene is TRBV19, the J gene TRBJ1-2; 8 bases agree with TRBD1. Per the germline V gene, CDR1 is LNHDA and CDR2 is SQIVND (reference sequence). J was trimmed by 5 bases and V by 7 bases; bases with no gene match: 6. The length of the CDR3 is 13 residues.

This clone came up once. The chain employs TRBV5-4 and TRBJ2-7, with 9 nucleotides matching TRBD2. This CDR3 spans 15 amino acids. J gave up 3 bases and V 2 bases, and 6 bases lay outside the gene matches. Germline CDR1 and CDR2: SGHNT and YYREEE (reference sequence). CDR3 nucleotides: TGTGCCAGCAGCTTAAGGCGGGGGGGCTTCTACGAGCAGTACTTC. This gives the protein CASSLRRGGFYEQYF.

This clone was recorded once. The chain combines TRBV27 with TRBJ1-5; 10 positions agree with TRBD1. Germline CDR1 reads MNHEY; CDR2 reads SMNVEV (reference sequence). The CDR3 contains 16 residues. Germline trimming cut 5 bases from V and 3 bases from J; bases unmatched to any gene: 7. The CDR3 protein is CASSGETGGPNQPQHF. Here the CDR3 DNA reads TGTGCCAGCAGTGGGGAGACAGGGGGCCCCAATCAGCCCCAGCATTTT.

This chain uses TRBV5-1 with TRBJ1-4; no clear D gene. Germline-derived CDR1 and CDR2 are SGHRS and YFSETQ. V dropped 2 bases and J dropped 4 bases, with 9 bases sitting between them. This CDR3 has 14 amino acids. CDR3 coding DNA: TGCGCCAGCAGCTTTTCCGGGTTTAATGAAAAACTGTTTTTT. Its protein is CASSFSGFNEKLFF.

Remarks on this clone: One end of the junction fails to match germline, which may point to a read error. The chain joins TRBV7-6 to TRBJ2-3, with 11 nucleotides matching TRBD2. Germline CDR1 is SGHVS and CDR2 is FNYEAQ. The CDR3 is made up of 14 amino acids. The CDR3 region is CASSVAGGQYSQYF. CDR3 DNA: TGTGCCAGCAGCGTAGCGGGGGGGCAGTACTCGCAGTATTTT.

In this sample, this clone turned up a few times. The chain recombines TRBV10-2 with TRBJ2-2, with a possible D match to TRBD2 (5 bases). CDR1 WSHSY and CDR2 SAAADI come from the germline V gene. The V and J ends lost 9 bases and 5 bases respectively, with 19 bases between them. The CDR3 is made up of 15 amino acids. The CDR3 is CASSSSAPGTGELFF. For the CDR3, the DNA is TGCGCCAGTAGCTCGTCGGCCCCGGGGACCGGGGAGCTGTTTTTT.

This chain uses TRBV30 with TRBJ1-5, with TRBD1 as a possible D gene (5 bases). The CDR3 consists of 15 residues. Trimming took 3 bases from V and 7 from J, leaving 19 bases between them. The germline gives CDR1 GTSNPN, CDR2 SVGIG (reference sequence). CDR3 protein: CAWRSPGGMRQPQHF. DNA of the CDR3: TGTGCCTGGAGGTCCCCTGGGGGGATGCGACAGCCCCAGCATTTT.

This clone has a single count. This rearrangement joins TRBV5-3 to TRBJ2-3; D might be TRBD2 (7 bases). TRBV5-3 is sorted into the ORF group, with uncertain function. V was shortened by 5 bases and J by 1 base, with 23 bases between the two germline ends. This CDR3 spans 18 amino acids. The CDR3 region is CARRPLGGGLPCTDTQYF. The CDR3 nucleotides read TGTGCCAGAAGGCCCCTAGGGGGGGGCCTACCATGCACAGATACGCAGTATTTT.

This clone was seen a handful of times. The CDR3 sequence: CASSLIGTRGRGYTF. In nucleotides, the CDR3 is TGTGCCAGCAGTTTAATAGGCACCCGGGGGAGAGGCTACACCTTC. The chain recombines TRBV28 with TRBJ1-2, with a possible D match to TRBD1 (5 bases). This CDR3 contains 15 residues. Trimming removed 2 bases at V and 8 bases at J, with 18 bases between. The germline V gene has CDR1 MDHEN and CDR2 SYDVKM.

This clone was seen a few times. The V call is TRBV4-2, the J call TRBJ2-7; a weak D match, TRBD2 (5 bases). The germline V gene has CDR1 LGHNA and CDR2 YNFKEQ. Trimming pared 3 bases from V and 2 bases from J, leaving 5 bases between. The CDR3 runs 12 residues. The CDR3 DNA is TGTGCCAGCAGCCAGGGAGCCTACGAGCAGTACTTC. Its translation is CASSQGAYEQYF.

This chain joins TRBV2 and TRBJ2-3, with TRBD1 matching over 10 bases. V shed 3 bases, J shed 4 bases, and the junction held 7 bases outside the gene matches. Germline CDR1 is SNHLY and CDR2 is FYNNEI. The CDR3 is made up of 16 amino acids. The CDR3 spells CASSEWGTGEPDTQYF. The CDR3 DNA is TGTGCCAGCAGTGAGTGGGGGACAGGGGAACCAGATACGCAGTATTTT.

The chain links TRBV7-9 to TRBJ1-6; tentatively, D is TRBD1 (5 bases). Germline V lookup: CDR1 SEHNR, CDR2 FQNEAQ (reference sequence). This CDR3 has 14 residues. Deletions cut 8 bases from V and 5 bases from J, with 13 bases between. This chain's CDR3 is CASGGGVDNSPLHF. The CDR3 DNA reads TGTGCCAGCGGCGGGGGGGTAGATAATTCACCCCTCCACTTT.

The chain has TRBV5-1 and TRBJ1-4; 8 nucleotides agree with TRBD1. V shed 1 base, J shed 4 bases, and the junction held 3 bases outside the gene matches. The CDR3 length is 15 residues. The germline gives CDR1 SGHRS, CDR2 YFSETQ. Here the CDR3 reads CASSLQGAVNEKLFF. CDR3 DNA sequence: TGCGCCAGCAGCTTGCAGGGGGCTGTTAATGAAAAACTGTTTTTT.

The chain recombines TRBV2 with TRBJ1-6; a weak D match, TRBD1 (5 bases). Germline-derived CDR1 and CDR2 are SNHLY and FYNNEI. With 8 bases removed from V and 10 bases from J, the gap between germline ends came to 21 bases. The CDR3 is 15 residues long. As DNA, the CDR3 is TGTGCCAGCTCCCGGCCGGACGGAGGGGTATCACCCCTCCACTTT. Its protein is CASSRPDGGVSPLHF.

The V and J genes are TRBV11-2 and TRBJ2-1; TRBD2 aligns across 12 bases. The germline V gene encodes CDR1 SGHAT and CDR2 FQNNGV. CDR3 length: 15 amino acids. Losses at the gene ends were 6 bases for V and 7 bases for J; bases not matched to a gene: 7. In nucleotides, the CDR3 is TGTGCCAGCAGACCTAGCGGGGGGGCAGGGAATGAGCAGTTCTTC. As protein: CASRPSGGAGNEQFF.

The chain joins TRBV4-3 to TRBJ2-7; TRBD1 aligns across 10 bases. The CDR3 length is 14 residues. Germline CDR1 is LGHNA and CDR2 is YSLEER. V dropped 4 bases and J dropped 5; count of bases not matched to a gene: 5. CDR3 residues: CASSRFGTGDEQYF. The CDR3 nucleotides read TGCGCCAGCAGCCGATTCGGGACAGGGGACGAGCAGTACTTC.

The chain combines TRBV27 with TRBJ2-2; maybe TRBD1 (6 bases). The CDR3 is 14 residues long. With 7 bases removed from V and 5 bases from J, the gap between germline ends came to 14 bases. Germline CDR1 is MNHEY and CDR2 is SMNVEV (reference sequence). The DNA for the CDR3 is TGTGCCAGCACCCACAGGGACGTAACCGGGGAGCTGTTTTTT. As protein: CASTHRDVTGELFF.

This clone was recorded only once. The chain is built from TRBV28 and TRBJ2-2, with 9 positions matching TRBD1. Trimming took 7 bases from V and 3 from J; bases not matched to a gene: 9. There are 16 residues in the CDR3. From germline, CDR1 is MDHEN and CDR2 SYDVKM. The CDR3 nucleotides are TGTGCCAGCACCACAACCGGGACAGGGTACACCGGGGAGCTGTTTTTT. Protein product: CASTTTGTGYTGELFF.

The chain couples TRBV28 to TRBJ1-1; D unresolved. The CDR3 contains 14 residues. Per the germline V gene, CDR1 is MDHEN and CDR2 is SYDVKM. Trimming left V 5 bases short and J 0 bases short, with 10 bases between. The DNA of the CDR3 is TGTGCCAGCAGTCCTCTTAAAATGAACACTGAAGCTTTCTTT. This encodes CASSPLKMNTEAFF.

On this clone: Other DNA sequences from this sample encode an identical CDR3 as well. V is TRBV9 and J is TRBJ2-1, with D unresolved. There are 14 residues in the CDR3. Germline V lookup: CDR1 SGDLS, CDR2 YYNGEE. Trimming removed 2 bases from V and 0 bases from J, with 6 bases in between. The CDR3 is CASSVKSSYNEQFF. The CDR3 DNA follows: TGTGCCAGCAGCGTTAAGAGCTCCTACAATGAGCAGTTCTTC.

The V and J genes are TRBV7-2 and TRBJ2-2; a weak D match, TRBD1 (5 bases). This CDR3 region has 15 residues. Germline CDR1 SGHTA, CDR2 FQGNSA. The ends were cut back, 5 bases at V and 1 base at J, with 11 bases in the middle. This CDR3 reads CASSRRTRNTGELFF. Written as DNA, the CDR3 is TGTGCCAGCAGCCGACGGACACGGAACACCGGGGAGCTGTTTTTT.

The gene calls are TRBV30 and TRBJ2-2; a weak D match, TRBD1 (6 bases). The V end was cut by 3 bases, the J end by 0 bases, with 8 bases between. Germline assignment: CDR1 GTSNPN and CDR2 SVGIG (reference sequence). The CDR3 spans 14 residues. CDR3 residues: CAWRQGSNTGELFF. CDR3 DNA sequence: TGTGCCTGGAGACAGGGTTCGAACACCGGGGAGCTGTTTTTT.

This clone was picked up one time. The chain carries TRBV6-5 and TRBJ2-2; tentative D call: TRBD2 (6 bases). Germline values: CDR1 MNHEY, CDR2 SVGAGI. This CDR3 has 15 amino acids. Trimming stripped 4 bases from V and 6 bases from J, with 15 bases between. CDR3 residues: CASSSGGPTPGELFF. CDR3 sequence (DNA): TGTGCCAGCAGTTCCGGAGGGCCAACACCCGGGGAGCTGTTTTTT.